This T cell receptor (beta chain) was captured in a study of blood T cell repertoires in COVID-19. Study-wide context: PBMCs, B-cell-depleted T cells, or T cells were the source of the cDNA or gDNA that made up the material.

This clone was observed a single time. In the source study's methods: Estimation of nucleated cell counts relied on the amplification of reference gene primers. Assay used: immunoSEQ multiplex PCR; TCRdb lists only in-frame clones, some missing. That table furnishes V, J and clone size, whereas the DNA furnished D and trimming. This sample has about 490,000 clones, with 70% to 90% found just once. The V and J ends lost 1 base and 3 bases respectively, with 15 bases between them. The germline CDR1 and CDR2 sequences are SGHTA and FQGNSA. There are 16 residues in the CDR3. The genes are TRBV7-2 and TRBJ1-1; perhaps TRBD1 as D (5 bases). Sequencing was performed on peripheral blood. The TCR comes from a human donor in a cohort sampled during active COVID-19. CDR3 sequence reads: CASSLGSWGRDTEAFF. Written as DNA, the CDR3 is TGTGCCAGCAGCTTAGGCTCTTGGGGCAGGGACACTGAAGCTTTCTTT.